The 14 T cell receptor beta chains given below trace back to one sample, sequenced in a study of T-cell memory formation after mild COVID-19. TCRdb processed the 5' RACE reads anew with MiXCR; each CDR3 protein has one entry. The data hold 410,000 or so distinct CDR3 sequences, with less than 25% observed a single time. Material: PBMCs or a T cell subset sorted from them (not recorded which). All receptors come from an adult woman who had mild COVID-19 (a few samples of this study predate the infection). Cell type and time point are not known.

CDR3 loop: CASSWTGVDGETQYF. CDR3 in DNA: TGTGCCAGCAGCTGGACAGGGGTGGATGGGGAGACCCAGTACTTC. This rearrangement joins TRBV7-3 to TRBJ2-5, with 9 bases identical to TRBD1. V lost 4 bases and J lost 5; bases outside the gene matches: 8. Germline CDR1 and CDR2: SGHTA and FQGTGA. The CDR3 has 15 residues.

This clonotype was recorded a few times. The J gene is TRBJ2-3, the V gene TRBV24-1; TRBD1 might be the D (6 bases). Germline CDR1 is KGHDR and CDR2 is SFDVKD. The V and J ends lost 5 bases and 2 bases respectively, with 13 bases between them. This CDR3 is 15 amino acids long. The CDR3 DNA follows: TGTGCCACCAGTGGAGTGGGGGCGCACACAGATACGCAGTATTTT. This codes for CATSGVGAHTDTQYF.

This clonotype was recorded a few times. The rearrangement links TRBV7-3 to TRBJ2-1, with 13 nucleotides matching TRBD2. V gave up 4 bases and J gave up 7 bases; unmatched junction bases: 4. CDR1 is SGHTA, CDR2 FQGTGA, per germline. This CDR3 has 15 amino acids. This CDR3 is CASSSTSGGANEQFF. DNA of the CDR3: TGTGCCAGCAGCTCCACTAGCGGGGGGGCGAATGAGCAGTTCTTC.

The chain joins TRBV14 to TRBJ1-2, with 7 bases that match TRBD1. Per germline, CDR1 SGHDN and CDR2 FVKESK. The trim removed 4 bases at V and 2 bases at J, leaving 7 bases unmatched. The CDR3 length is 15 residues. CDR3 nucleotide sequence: TGTGCCAGCAGCCGACCCGGGACAGTAAACTATGGCTACACCTTC. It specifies CASSRPGTVNYGYTF.

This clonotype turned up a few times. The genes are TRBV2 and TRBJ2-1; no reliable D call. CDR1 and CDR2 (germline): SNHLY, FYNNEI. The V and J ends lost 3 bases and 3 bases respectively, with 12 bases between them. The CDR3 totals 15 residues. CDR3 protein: CASSDGQKVYNEQFF. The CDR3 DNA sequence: TGTGCCAGCAGTGATGGGCAGAAAGTCTACAATGAGCAGTTCTTC.

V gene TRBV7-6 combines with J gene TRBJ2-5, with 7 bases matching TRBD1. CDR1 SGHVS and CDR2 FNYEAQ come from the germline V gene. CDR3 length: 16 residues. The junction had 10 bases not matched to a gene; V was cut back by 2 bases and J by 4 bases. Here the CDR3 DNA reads TGTGCCAGCAGCTTACCCGACAGGGTAGGGGCAGAGACCCAGTACTTC. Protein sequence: CASSLPDRVGAETQYF.

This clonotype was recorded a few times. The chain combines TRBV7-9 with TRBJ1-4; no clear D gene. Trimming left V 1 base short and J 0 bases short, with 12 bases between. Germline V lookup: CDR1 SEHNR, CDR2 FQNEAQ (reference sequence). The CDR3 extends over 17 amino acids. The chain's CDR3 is CASSLGSLGATNEKLFF. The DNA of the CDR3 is TGTGCCAGCAGCTTAGGGAGCCTCGGTGCAACTAATGAAAAACTGTTTTTT.

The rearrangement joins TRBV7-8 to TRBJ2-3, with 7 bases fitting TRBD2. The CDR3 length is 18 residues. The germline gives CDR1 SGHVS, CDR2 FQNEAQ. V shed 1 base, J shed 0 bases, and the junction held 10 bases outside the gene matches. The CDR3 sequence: CASSLVAGDSRSTDTQYF. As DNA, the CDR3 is TGTGCCAGCAGCTTAGTCGCGGGGGACTCCCGGAGCACAGATACGCAGTATTTT.

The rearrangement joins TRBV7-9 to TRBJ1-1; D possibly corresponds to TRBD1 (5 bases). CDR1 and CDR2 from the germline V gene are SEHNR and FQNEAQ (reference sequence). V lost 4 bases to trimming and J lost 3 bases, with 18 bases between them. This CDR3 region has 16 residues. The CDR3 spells CASSSPGVGKDTEAFF. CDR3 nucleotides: TGTGCCAGCAGCTCCCCGGGGGTAGGGAAGGACACTGAAGCTTTCTTT. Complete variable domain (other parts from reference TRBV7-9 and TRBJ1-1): DTGVSQNPRHKITKRGQNVTFRCDPISEHNRLYWYRQTLGQGPEFLTYFQNEAQLEKSRLLSDRFSAERPKGSFSTLEIQRTEQGDSAMYLCASSSPGVGKDTEAFFGQGTRLTVV.

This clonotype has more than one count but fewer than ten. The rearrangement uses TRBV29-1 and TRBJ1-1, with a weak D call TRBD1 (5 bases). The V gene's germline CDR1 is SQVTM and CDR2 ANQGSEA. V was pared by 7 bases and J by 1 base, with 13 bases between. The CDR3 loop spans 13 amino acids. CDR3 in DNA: TGCAGCGCCGGGGACCGCCCGAACACTGAAGCTTTCTTT. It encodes CSAGDRPNTEAFF.

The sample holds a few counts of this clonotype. The CDR3 DNA reads as TGTGCCAGCAGCTTAAGGGGAGGGGGGACTAGAAATTTTGGTGAGCAGTTCTTC. Amino acids: CASSLRGGGTRNFGEQFF. The chain couples TRBV7-3 to TRBJ2-1; 8 positions agree with TRBD2. Losses at the gene ends were 1 base for V and 9 bases for J; bases not matched to a gene: 17. CDR3 length equals 18 residues. Germline V gene sequence: CDR1 SGHTA, CDR2 FQGTGA.

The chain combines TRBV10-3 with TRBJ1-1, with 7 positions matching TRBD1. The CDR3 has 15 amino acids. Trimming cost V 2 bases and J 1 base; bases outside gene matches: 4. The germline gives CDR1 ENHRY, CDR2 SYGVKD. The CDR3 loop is CAISEAGTENTEAFF. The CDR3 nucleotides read TGTGCCATCAGTGAGGCCGGGACAGAGAACACTGAAGCTTTCTTT.

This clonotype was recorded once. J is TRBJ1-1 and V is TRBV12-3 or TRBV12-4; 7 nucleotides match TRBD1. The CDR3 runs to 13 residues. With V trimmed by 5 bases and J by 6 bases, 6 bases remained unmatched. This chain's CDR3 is CASSVTGEAEAFF. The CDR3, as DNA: TGTGCCAGCAGTGTTACAGGGGAAGCTGAAGCTTTCTTT.

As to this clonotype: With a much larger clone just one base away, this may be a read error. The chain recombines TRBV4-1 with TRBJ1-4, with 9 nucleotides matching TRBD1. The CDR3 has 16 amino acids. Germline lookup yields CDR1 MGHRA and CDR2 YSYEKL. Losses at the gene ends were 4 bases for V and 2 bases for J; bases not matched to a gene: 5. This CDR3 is CASSRDRGTTNEKLFF. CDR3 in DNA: TGCGCCAGCAGCCGTGACAGGGGGACGACTAATGAAAAACTGTTTTTT.